This T cell receptor beta chain was sequenced for a study of identical twins. The length of the CDR3 is 15 residues. V gave up 0 bases and J gave up 6 bases, with 16 bases separating them. Germline lookup yields CDR1 SGHNT and CDR2 YYREEE (reference sequence). TCRdb processed the 5' RACE reads anew with MiXCR; each CDR3 protein has one entry. The sample shows 520,000 or so distinct CDR3 sequences, 22% of them seen only once. In its sample, this clonotype was seen a few times. These data were also reused for a study on T cells expressing NK-cell markers. That paper notes: Seven sequenced donors out of eight were HCMV-seropositive, one seronegative. An anti-gamma-delta TCR antibody was added in several experiments. It restricted sorting to alpha-beta TCR-expressing T cells. A range of 1.0-7.0% of CD8+ T cells consisted of dominant NKG2C+ clonotypes in about six donors. A few donors likewise had their CD3+CD56-NKG2C+ fraction led by these clonotypes.

Sequencing was performed on CD4+ T cells sorted from blood. The sequence was obtained from a woman between 18 and 29 years old in good health. The V gene is TRBV5-4, the J gene TRBJ2-7, with D perhaps matching TRBD2 (6 bases). The DNA for the CDR3 is TGTGCCAGCAGCTTGGAAATATCGGGGGTCAGCGAGCAGTACTTC. Its translation: CASSLEISGVSEQYF.